This TCR beta chain stems from a study of CD8 T cells in ankylosing spondylitis. Study findings and constraints: The clones that were linked to disease were reported to be significantly enriched in matched synovial fluid samples from ankylosing spondylitis patients. CD8+ cells made up the disease-linked clones, which were relatively rare in peripheral blood. There was a TCR beta motif, made of several highly homologous variants, that appeared characteristic of ankylosing spondylitis blood.

TCRdb redid the calling of the 5' RACE reads with MiXCR, one entry per CDR3 protein. The sample includes 350,000 to 550,000 distinct CDR3 sequences, roughly a quarter of them seen just once. J gave up 6 bases and V 3 bases, and 8 bases lay outside the gene matches. This CDR3 is 15 amino acids long. Looked up from germline, CDR1 is DFQATT and CDR2 is SNEGSKA (reference sequence). With respect to this clonotype: The antigen is unknown.

Sequencing was done on a sample of blood, either unsorted or a sorted T cell fraction (not recorded which). This chain joins TRBV20-1 and TRBJ1-2; 12 bases match TRBD1. The clonotype was recovered from a male donor with ankylosing spondylitis. CDR3 protein: CSARAPGQGAHGYTF. The DNA of the CDR3 is TGCAGTGCTAGGGCTCCGGGACAGGGGGCCCATGGCTACACCTTC.